At least ten counts were recorded for the clone carrying this T cell receptor beta chain. The antigen remains undetermined. The data were taken from a study of T-cell reconstitution after alpha-beta-depleted transplantation in children. Broader study findings: Among T cells one year after transplant, newly produced cells accounted for most counts and diversity. The origin of high day-60 TCRbeta diversity in some patients lay in surviving recipient T cells and thymic progenitors. Reports say that about two months after transplant, the alpha-beta T cells came out of several hundred graft clones that had expanded.

Molecular barcoding with unique molecular identifiers was used for the TCRbeta library. TCRdb analysed the PCR reads with MiXCR anew, one entry per CDR3 protein. The profile shows about 32,000 distinct CDR3 sequences, around 7% of them singletons. Looked up from germline, CDR1 is SGHDT and CDR2 is YYEEEE. V was pared by 4 bases and J by 5 bases, with 9 bases between. This CDR3 has 12 amino acids. The receptor comes from a child less than two years old who had a stem cell transplant for acute myeloid leukemia, so the T cells may come from the graft donor. The genes are TRBV5-6 and TRBJ2-5; D tentatively reads TRBD1 or TRBD2 (5 bases each). The sample was peripheral blood, taken 60 days after TCRalphabeta/CD19-depleted stem cell transplant. The CDR3 spells CASSAEGETQYF. CDR3 in DNA: TGTGCCAGCAGCGCCGAGGGGGAGACCCAGTACTTC.